This TCR beta chain comes out of a study of T cell repertoires in cytomegalovirus infection. TCRdb fed the reads into MiXCR, producing one record per CDR3 protein. Of about 260,000 distinct CDR3 sequences listed, roughly 13% were seen once; the top ten hold 8.5% to 9%. This CDR3 is built from 14 residues. The ends were cut back, 5 bases at V and 3 bases at J, with 11 bases in the middle. From germline, CDR1 is SEHNR and CDR2 FQNEAQ (reference sequence). V gene TRBV7-9 combines with J gene TRBJ2-4; no clear D gene. The sample taken for sequencing was PBMCs. This TCR came from a human donor in good health (CMV status not recorded). Some clones in this sample may be carry-over from other donors' samples. This chain's CDR3 is CASSPPTDKNIQYF. CDR3 nucleotide sequence: TGTGCCAGCAGCCCCCCGACTGACAAAAACATTCAGTACTTC.